The TCR beta chain under discussion was sequenced for a study of blood T cell repertoires in COVID-19. Across the study: T cells, B-cell-depleted T cells, or PBMCs supplied cDNA or gDNA.

The CDR3 has 15 amino acids. CDR1 and CDR2 (germline): SEHNR, FQNEAQ (reference sequence). V gave up 2 bases and J gave up 9 bases, with 14 bases separating them. This clone was seen a few times. Seattle-derived patients entered the study during active infection and were followed longitudinally. Clones were sequenced by immunoSEQ multiplex PCR, and TCRdb holds only the in-frame ones, with some missing. This sample has tens of thousands of clones, with 70% to 90% found just once. This clonotype originated in a middle-aged man with COVID-19, enrolled during active disease. The gene calls are TRBV7-9 and TRBJ1-6; D is perhaps TRBD1 (6 bases). The sequencing sample was made of peripheral blood. CDR3 loop: CASSLTALRGSPLHF. In nucleotides, the CDR3 is TGTGCCAGCAGCTTAACCGCCCTCAGGGGTTCACCCCTCCACTTT.